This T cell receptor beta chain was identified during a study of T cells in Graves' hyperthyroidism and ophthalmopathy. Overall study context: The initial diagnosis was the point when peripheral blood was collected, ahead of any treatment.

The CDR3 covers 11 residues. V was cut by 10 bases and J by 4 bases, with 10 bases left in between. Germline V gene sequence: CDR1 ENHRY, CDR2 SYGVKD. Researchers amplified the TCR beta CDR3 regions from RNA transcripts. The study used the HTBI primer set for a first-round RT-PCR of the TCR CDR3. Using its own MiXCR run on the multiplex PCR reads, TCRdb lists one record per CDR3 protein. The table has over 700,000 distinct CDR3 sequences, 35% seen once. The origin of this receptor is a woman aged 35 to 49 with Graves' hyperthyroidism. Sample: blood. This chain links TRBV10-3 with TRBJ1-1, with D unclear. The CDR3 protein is CATGRATEAFF. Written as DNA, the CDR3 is TGTGCCACCGGGAGGGCCACTGAAGCTTTCTTT.